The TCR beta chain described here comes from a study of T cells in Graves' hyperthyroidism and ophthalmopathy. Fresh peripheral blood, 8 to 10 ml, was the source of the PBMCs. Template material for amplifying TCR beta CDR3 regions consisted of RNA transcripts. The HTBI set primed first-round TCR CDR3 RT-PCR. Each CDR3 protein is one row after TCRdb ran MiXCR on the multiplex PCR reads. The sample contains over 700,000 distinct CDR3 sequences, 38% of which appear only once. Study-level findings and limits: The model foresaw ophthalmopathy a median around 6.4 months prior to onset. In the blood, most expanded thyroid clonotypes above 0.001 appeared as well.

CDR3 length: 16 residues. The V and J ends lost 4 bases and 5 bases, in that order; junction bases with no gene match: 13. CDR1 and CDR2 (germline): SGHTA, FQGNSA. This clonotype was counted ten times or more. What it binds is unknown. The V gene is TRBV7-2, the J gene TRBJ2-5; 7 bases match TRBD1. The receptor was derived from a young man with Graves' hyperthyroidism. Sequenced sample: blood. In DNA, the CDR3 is TGTGCCAGCAGCTCCTCCAGGACAGGAAGGTTGGAGACCCAGTACTTC. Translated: CASSSSRTGRLETQYF.